Reported below is one T cell receptor beta chain. Sequencing was performed with immunoSEQ multiplex PCR; in TCRdb, only in-frame clones are kept and a portion is missing. The data show 120,000 or so clones, more than 85% seen once. The data originate from a study of PD-1 blockade in mismatch repair-deficient tumors. The V end was cut by 0 bases, the J end by 3 bases, with 12 bases between. Germline V gene data show CDR1 as MNHEY and CDR2 as SVGAGI. The CDR3 covers 16 residues. The chain uses TRBV6-5 and TRBJ1-3; D possibly corresponds to TRBD1 (6 bases). The clonotype was recovered from an adult with mismatch repair-deficient cancer. Here the sequenced sample was peripheral blood, taken 44 weeks after starting pembrolizumab. The CDR3 protein is CASSYSRGAGGNTIYF. The DNA for the CDR3 is TGTGCCAGCAGTTACTCGCGGGGGGCCGGTGGAAACACCATATATTTT.